The 15 T cell receptor beta chains reported below all come from one sample, sequenced in a study of T cells after yellow fever vaccination. Via MiXCR, TCRdb re-called the 5' RACE reads, giving one row per CDR3 protein. Here the sample spans roughly 500,000 distinct CDR3 sequences, around 21% being singletons. Sequenced material: PBMCs, taken 15 days after the yellow fever booster vaccination. The receptors were sampled from a young man who received the YFV17D yellow fever vaccine.

This clonotype was seen a few times. The chain recombines TRBV18 with TRBJ1-4, with D unclear. The CDR3 totals 14 residues. Germline-derived CDR1 and CDR2 are KGHSH and LQKENI. The V end lost 3 bases, the J end lost 7 bases, and 12 bases lay between the germline ends. CDR3 residues: CASSPGRTTEKLFF. The CDR3 DNA reads TGTGCCAGCTCACCGGGCAGAACAACTGAAAAACTGTTTTTT.

This clonotype was observed a handful of times. Its ends do not fully match the called genes, so a read error is possible. This chain's CDR3 is CASSPGTDVRF. The CDR3 region has the DNA TGTGCCAGCAGCCCCGGGACAGACGTTCGCTTC. The rearrangement joins TRBV5-5 to TRBJ2-7; 7 bases agree with TRBD1. Germline V lookup: CDR1 SGHKS, CDR2 YYEKEE (reference sequence). The CDR3 is made up of 11 amino acids.

The CDR3 spells CANNESPGHSYEQYF. The DNA of the CDR3 is TGCGCCAACAACGAATCCCCGGGACACTCTTACGAGCAGTACTTC. V gene TRBV10-1 combines with J gene TRBJ2-7, with D possibly being TRBD1 (6 bases). The V end was cut by 10 bases, the J end by 4 bases, with 23 bases between. The CDR3 has 15 residues. Germline CDR1 WNHNN, CDR2 SYGVQD (reference sequence).

The V call is TRBV5-1, the J call TRBJ2-1; TRBD2 aligns across 13 bases. Germline V gene sequence: CDR1 SGHRS, CDR2 YFSETQ. Trimming took 4 bases from V and 13 from J; bases not matched to a gene: 8. There are 14 residues in the CDR3. The CDR3 region has the DNA TGCGCCAGCAGCATATCCGGGACTAGCGGGATCCAGTTCTTC. Residues: CASSISGTSGIQFF.

The chain has TRBV20-1 and TRBJ2-5; 8 nucleotides agree with TRBD2. Germline values: CDR1 DFQATT, CDR2 SNEGSKA (reference sequence). After removal of 5 bases from V and 5 bases from J, the junction contained 10 bases not matched to a gene. The CDR3 contains 14 residues. This chain's CDR3 is CSALKASGLETQYF. The CDR3 DNA reads TGCAGTGCTCTGAAGGCTAGCGGGCTGGAGACCCAGTACTTC.

This clonotype was found a few times. The chain recombines TRBV19 with TRBJ1-5, with D possibly being TRBD1 (6 bases). Trimming removed 11 bases at V and 3 bases at J, with 20 bases between. Germline values: CDR1 LNHDA, CDR2 SQIVND (reference sequence). This CDR3 is 15 amino acids long. The CDR3 nucleotides are TGTGCCGGGGGTACAGGGAAAATTTACAATCAGCCCCAGCATTTT. Its translation: CAGGTGKIYNQPQHF.

This chain connects TRBV19 to TRBJ1-1; no clear D gene. Germline loops: CDR1 LNHDA, CDR2 SQIVND (reference sequence). The CDR3 is 12 amino acids. The ends were cut back, 4 bases at V and 10 bases at J, with 13 bases in the middle. This chain's CDR3 is CASSTPRYAAFF. In DNA form, the CDR3 reads TGTGCCAGTAGTACCCCGCGGTATGCAGCTTTCTTT.

The rearrangement links TRBV10-3 to TRBJ2-1; perhaps TRBD1 as D (6 bases). Per germline, CDR1 ENHRY and CDR2 SYGVKD. This CDR3 has 16 residues. V was clipped by 1 base and J by 7 bases, with 17 bases between them. The chain's CDR3 is CAISEYNKPQGNEQFF. As DNA, the CDR3 is TGTGCCATCAGTGAGTACAACAAACCACAGGGTAATGAGCAGTTCTTC.

The rearrangement uses TRBV7-9 and TRBJ2-7, with no clear D. The CDR3 spans 15 residues. V lost 2 bases and J lost 0, with 11 bases in between. Germline assignment: CDR1 SEHNR and CDR2 FQNEAQ (reference sequence). CDR3 in amino acids: CASSLRRDFSYEQYF. DNA for the CDR3: TGTGCCAGCAGCTTACGTAGAGACTTCTCCTACGAGCAGTACTTC.

This clonotype was seen more than once but under ten times. The chain has TRBV7-9 and TRBJ2-7; perhaps D is TRBD1 or TRBD2 (5 bases each). Trimming left V 5 bases short and J 6 bases short, with 8 bases between. The CDR3 is 11 residues long. CDR1 and CDR2 from the germline V gene are SEHNR and FQNEAQ (reference sequence). This chain's CDR3 is CASSQGTEQYF. CDR3 in DNA: TGTGCCAGCAGCCAAGGGACCGAGCAGTACTTC. The variable domain in full, completed from reference TRBV7-9 and TRBJ2-7, reads DTGVSQNPRHKITKRGQNVTFRCDPISEHNRLYWYRQTLGQGPEFLTYFQNEAQLEKSRLLSDRFSAERPKGSFSTLEIQRTEQGDSAMYLCASSQGTEQYFGPGTRLTVT.

This clonotype was detected many times. V gene TRBV6-5 combines with J gene TRBJ2-3; TRBD2 might be the D (5 bases). CDR3 length: 12 amino acids. Germline V gene lookup returns CDR1 MNHEY and CDR2 SVGAGI. Trimming took 6 bases from V and 3 from J, leaving 7 bases between them. CDR3 sequence: CASRTGTDTQYF. CDR3 nucleotides: TGTGCCAGCAGAACGGGAACAGATACGCAGTATTTT.

The rearrangement joins TRBV6-5 to TRBJ2-1; D is ambiguous. Per the germline V gene, CDR1 is MNHEY and CDR2 is SVGAGI. V was pared by 0 bases and J by 8 bases, with 5 bases between. This CDR3 has 12 amino acids. The CDR3 DNA reads TGTGCCAGCAGTTACTCGAAGGATGAGCAGTTCTTC. It codes for CASSYSKDEQFF.

This chain's CDR3 is CASSPRTGGRIAEAFF. CDR3 DNA: TGTGCCAGCTCCCCGAGGACAGGGGGCCGGATAGCTGAAGCTTTCTTT. This chain links TRBV28 with TRBJ1-1; 11 positions match TRBD1. The V segment lost 8 bases and the J segment 6 bases; nucleotides outside the gene matches: 14. The germline V gene encodes CDR1 MDHEN and CDR2 SYDVKM. The CDR3 is 16 residues long.

This clonotype was observed a handful of times. The gene calls are TRBV20-1 and TRBJ2-1; no clear D gene. The CDR3 loop spans 12 amino acids. Germline CDR1 and CDR2: DFQATT and SNEGSKA (reference sequence). V dropped 3 bases and J dropped 13 bases, with 16 bases sitting between them. CDR3 amino acids: CSASSPLQSQFF. In nucleotides, the CDR3 is TGCAGTGCTAGTTCCCCCCTGCAAAGTCAGTTCTTC.

This chain links TRBV5-5 with TRBJ2-7; D is perhaps TRBD2 (5 bases). The V gene lost 2 bases and the J gene lost 3 bases, with 15 bases spanning the gap. Germline V gives CDR1 SGHKS, CDR2 YYEKEE (reference sequence). There are 15 residues in the CDR3. As DNA, the CDR3 is TGTGCCAGCAGCTTAGGGCTAGCAACAATCTACGAGCAGTACTTC. Translation: CASSLGLATIYEQYF.